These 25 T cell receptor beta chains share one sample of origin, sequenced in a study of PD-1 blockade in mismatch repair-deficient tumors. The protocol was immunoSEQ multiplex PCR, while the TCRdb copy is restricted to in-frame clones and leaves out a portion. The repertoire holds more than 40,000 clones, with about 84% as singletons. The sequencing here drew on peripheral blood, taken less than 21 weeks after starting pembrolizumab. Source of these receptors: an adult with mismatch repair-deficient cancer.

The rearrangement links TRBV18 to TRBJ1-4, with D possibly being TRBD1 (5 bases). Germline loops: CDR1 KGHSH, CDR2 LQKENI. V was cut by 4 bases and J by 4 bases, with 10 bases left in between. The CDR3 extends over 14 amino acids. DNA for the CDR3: TGTGCCAGCTCACTACAGGCGTATAATGAAAAACTGTTTTTT. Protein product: CASSLQAYNEKLFF. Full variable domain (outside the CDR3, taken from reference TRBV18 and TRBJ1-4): NAGVMQNPRHLVRRRGQEARLRCSPMKGHSHVYWYRQLPEEGLKFMVYLQKENIIDESGMPKERFSAEFPKEGPSILRIQQVVRGDSAAYFCASSLQAYNEKLFFGSGTQLSVL.

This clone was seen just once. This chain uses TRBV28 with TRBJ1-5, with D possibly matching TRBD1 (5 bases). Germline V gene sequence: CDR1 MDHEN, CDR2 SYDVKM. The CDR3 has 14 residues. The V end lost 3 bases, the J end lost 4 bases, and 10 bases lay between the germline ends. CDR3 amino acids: CASSFASGNQPQHF. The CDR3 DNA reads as TGTGCCAGCAGTTTTGCGTCAGGGAATCAGCCCCAGCATTTT. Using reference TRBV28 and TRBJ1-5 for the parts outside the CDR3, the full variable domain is DVKVTQSSRYLVKRTGEKVFLECVQDMDHENMFWYRQDPGLGLRLIYFSYDVKMKEKGDIPEGYSVSREKKERFSLILESASTNQTSMYLCASSFASGNQPQHFGDGTRLSIL.

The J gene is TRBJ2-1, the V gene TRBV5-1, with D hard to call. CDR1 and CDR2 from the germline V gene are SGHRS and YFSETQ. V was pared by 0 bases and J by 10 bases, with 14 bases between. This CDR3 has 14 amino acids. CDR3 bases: TGCGCCAGCAGCTTGGATGGGATAGCCTTGGAGCAGTTCTTC. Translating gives CASSLDGIALEQFF.

The CDR3 protein is CATWGRDPDTQYF. Here the CDR3 DNA reads TGTGCCACCTGGGGGCGGGATCCAGATACGCAGTATTTT. The J gene is TRBJ2-3, the V gene TRBV6-6; D is perhaps TRBD1 or TRBD2 (6 bases each). V lost 10 bases to trimming and J lost 4 bases, with 15 bases between them. This CDR3 region has 13 residues. Per the germline V gene, CDR1 is MNHNY and CDR2 is SVGAGI (reference sequence).

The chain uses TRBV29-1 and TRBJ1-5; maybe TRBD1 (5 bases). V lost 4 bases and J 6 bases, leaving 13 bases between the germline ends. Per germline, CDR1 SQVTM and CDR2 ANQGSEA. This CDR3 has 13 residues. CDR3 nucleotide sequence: TGCAGCGTTGCTAGGGGTTCGGGTCAGCCCCAGCATTTT. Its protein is CSVARGSGQPQHF.

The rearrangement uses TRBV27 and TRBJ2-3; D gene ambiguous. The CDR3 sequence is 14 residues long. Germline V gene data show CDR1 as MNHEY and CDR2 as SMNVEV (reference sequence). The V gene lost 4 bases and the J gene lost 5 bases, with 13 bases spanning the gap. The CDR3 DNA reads TGTGCCAGCAGTTCCAGAACTGGAAGAGATACGCAGTATTTT. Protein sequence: CASSSRTGRDTQYF.

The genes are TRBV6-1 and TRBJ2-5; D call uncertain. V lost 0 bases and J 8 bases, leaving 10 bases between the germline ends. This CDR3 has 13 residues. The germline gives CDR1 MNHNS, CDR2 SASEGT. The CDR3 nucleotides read TGTGCCAGCAGTGAAGCTCTTAGAGGAACCCAGTACTTC. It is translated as CASSEALRGTQYF.

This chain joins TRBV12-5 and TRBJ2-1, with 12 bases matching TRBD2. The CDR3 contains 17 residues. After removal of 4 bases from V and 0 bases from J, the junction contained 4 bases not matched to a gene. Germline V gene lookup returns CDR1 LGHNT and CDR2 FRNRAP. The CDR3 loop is CASGSQTSGGSYNEQFF. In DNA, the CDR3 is TGTGCTAGTGGTTCACAGACTAGCGGGGGCTCCTACAATGAGCAGTTCTTC. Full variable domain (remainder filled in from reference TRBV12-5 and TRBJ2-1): DARVTQTPRHKVTEMGQEVTMRCQPILGHNTVFWYRQTMMQGLELLAYFRNRAPLDDSGMPKDRFSAEMPDATLATLKIQPSEPRDSAVYFCASGSQTSGGSYNEQFFGPGTRLTVL.

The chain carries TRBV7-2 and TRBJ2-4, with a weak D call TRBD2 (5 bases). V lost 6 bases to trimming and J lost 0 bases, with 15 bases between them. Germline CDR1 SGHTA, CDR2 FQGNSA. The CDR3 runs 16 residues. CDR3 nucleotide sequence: TGTGCCAGCAGTAGAAGCGGAAGTGTAGCCAAAAACATTCAGTACTTC. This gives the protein CASSRSGSVAKNIQYF.

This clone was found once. As DNA, the CDR3 is TGTGCCACCAGCAGAGATTGGAGGGACAACTTTTTAACCCAGTACTTC. It translates to CATSRDWRDNFLTQYF. V is TRBV15 and J is TRBJ2-5, with D perhaps given as TRBD1 or TRBD2 (6 bases each). The germline gives CDR1 LNHNV, CDR2 YYDKDF (reference sequence). The CDR3 consists of 16 residues. V was cut by 0 bases and J by 8 bases, with 19 bases left in between. Based on the CDR3 plus reference TRBV15 and TRBJ2-5, the full variable domain is DAMVIQNPRYQVTQFGKPVTLSCSQTLNHNVMYWYQQKSSQAPKLLFHYYDKDFNNEADTPDNFQSRRPNTSFCFLDIRSPGLGDTAMYLCATSRDWRDNFLTQYFGPGTRLLVL.

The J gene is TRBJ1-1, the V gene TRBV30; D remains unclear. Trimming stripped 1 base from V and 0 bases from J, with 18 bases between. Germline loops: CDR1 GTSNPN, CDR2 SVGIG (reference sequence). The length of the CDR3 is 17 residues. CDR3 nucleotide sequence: TGTGCCTGGAGTGCCCCTTACAGAATGCTGATGAACACTGAAGCTTTCTTT. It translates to CAWSAPYRMLMNTEAFF.

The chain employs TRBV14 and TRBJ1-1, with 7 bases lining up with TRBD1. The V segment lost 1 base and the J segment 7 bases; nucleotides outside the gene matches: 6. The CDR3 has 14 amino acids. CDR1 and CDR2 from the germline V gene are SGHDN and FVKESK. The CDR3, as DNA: TGTGCCAGCAGCCAAGCCATTGGGACAGTTGAAGCTTTCTTT. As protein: CASSQAIGTVEAFF.

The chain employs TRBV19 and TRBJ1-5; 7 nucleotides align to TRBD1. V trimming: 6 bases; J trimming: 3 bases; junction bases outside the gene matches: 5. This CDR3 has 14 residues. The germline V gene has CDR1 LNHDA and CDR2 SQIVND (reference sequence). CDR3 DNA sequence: TGTGCCAGTAGCATAACAGGGGCCAATCAGCCCCAGCATTTT. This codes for CASSITGANQPQHF.

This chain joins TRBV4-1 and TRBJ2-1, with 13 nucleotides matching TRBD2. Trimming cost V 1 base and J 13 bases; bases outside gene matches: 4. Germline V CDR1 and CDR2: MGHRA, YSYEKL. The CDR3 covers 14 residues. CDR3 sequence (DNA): TGCGCCAGCAGCCAAGCGGGACTAGCGGGGCTACAGTTCTTC. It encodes CASSQAGLAGLQFF.

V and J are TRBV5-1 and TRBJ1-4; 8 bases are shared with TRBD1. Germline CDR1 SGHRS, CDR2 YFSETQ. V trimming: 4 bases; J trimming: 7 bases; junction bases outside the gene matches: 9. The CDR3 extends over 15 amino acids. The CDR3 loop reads CASSEDRARSEKLFF. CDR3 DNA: TGCGCCAGCAGCGAGGACAGGGCGAGAAGTGAAAAACTGTTTTTT.

Here the CDR3 DNA reads TGTGCCAGCTCACCACTTCCGGGACCAATATACGAGCAGTACTTC. Protein sequence: CASSPLPGPIYEQYF. J is TRBJ2-7 and V is TRBV18; the D gene could be TRBD1 or TRBD2 (5 bases each). The CDR3 loop spans 15 amino acids. The germline V gene encodes CDR1 KGHSH and CDR2 LQKENI. The germline V and J ends were trimmed by 1 base and 4 bases, with 14 bases remaining between them.

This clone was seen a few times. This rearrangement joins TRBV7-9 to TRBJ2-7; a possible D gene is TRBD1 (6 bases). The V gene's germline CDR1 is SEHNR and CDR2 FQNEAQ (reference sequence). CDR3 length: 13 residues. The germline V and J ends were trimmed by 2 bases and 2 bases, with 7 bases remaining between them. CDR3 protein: CASSLRDTYEQYF. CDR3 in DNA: TGTGCCAGCAGCTTAAGGGACACCTACGAGCAGTACTTC.

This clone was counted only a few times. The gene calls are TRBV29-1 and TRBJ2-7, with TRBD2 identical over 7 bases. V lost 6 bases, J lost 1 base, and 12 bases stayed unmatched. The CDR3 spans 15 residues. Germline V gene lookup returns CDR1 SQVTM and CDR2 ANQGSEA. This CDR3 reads CSVRLSGLRSYEQYF. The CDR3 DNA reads TGCAGCGTCAGGCTCTCGGGACTACGTTCCTACGAGCAGTACTTC.

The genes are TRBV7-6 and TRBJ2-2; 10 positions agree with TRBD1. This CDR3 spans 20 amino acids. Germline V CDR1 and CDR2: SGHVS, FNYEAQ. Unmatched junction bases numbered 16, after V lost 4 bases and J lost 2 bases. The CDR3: CASSSILGQGVLYNTGELFF. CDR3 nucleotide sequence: TGTGCCAGCAGCTCGATCCTCGGACAGGGGGTCCTCTATAACACCGGGGAGCTGTTTTTT.

The CDR3 coding sequence is TGTGCCAGCAGCCCACTTAGGACGGACACTGAAGCTTTCTTT. Its protein is CASSPLRTDTEAFF. The V gene is TRBV9, the J gene TRBJ1-1; D is uncertain. The CDR3 consists of 14 residues. Germline lookup yields CDR1 SGDLS and CDR2 YYNGEE. V shed 4 bases and J shed 3 bases, with 13 bases lying between them.

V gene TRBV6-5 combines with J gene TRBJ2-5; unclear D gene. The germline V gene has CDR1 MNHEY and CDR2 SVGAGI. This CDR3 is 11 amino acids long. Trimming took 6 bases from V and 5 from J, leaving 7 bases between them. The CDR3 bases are TGTGCCAGCAGGCAAGTGGAGACCCAGTACTTC. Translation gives CASRQVETQYF.

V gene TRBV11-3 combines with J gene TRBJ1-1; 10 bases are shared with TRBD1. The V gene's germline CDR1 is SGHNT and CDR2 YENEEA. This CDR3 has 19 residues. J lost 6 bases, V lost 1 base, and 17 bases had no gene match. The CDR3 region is CASSLVLGQGILFLAEAFF. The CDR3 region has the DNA TGTGCCAGCAGCTTAGTATTGGGACAGGGGATTTTGTTTTTGGCTGAAGCTTTCTTT.

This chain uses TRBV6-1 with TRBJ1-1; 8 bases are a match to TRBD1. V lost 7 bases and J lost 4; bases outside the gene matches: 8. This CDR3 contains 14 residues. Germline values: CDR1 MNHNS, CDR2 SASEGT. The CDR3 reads CASTDQGAGTEAFF. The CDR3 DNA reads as TGTGCCAGCACTGACCAGGGGGCAGGCACTGAAGCTTTCTTT.

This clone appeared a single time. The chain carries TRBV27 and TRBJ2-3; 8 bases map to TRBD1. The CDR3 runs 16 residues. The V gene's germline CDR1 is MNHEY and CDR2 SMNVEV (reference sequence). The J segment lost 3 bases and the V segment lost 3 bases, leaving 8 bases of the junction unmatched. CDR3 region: CASSFIRGRSTDTQYF. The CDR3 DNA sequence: TGTGCCAGCAGTTTCATCAGGGGGCGAAGTACAGATACGCAGTATTTT.

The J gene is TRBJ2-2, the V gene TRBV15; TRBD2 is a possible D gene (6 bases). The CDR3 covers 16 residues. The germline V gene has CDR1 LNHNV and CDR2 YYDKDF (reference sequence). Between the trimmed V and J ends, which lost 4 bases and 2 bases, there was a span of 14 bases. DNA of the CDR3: TGTGCCACCAGCACCGGGAGTGCTATAAACACCGGGGAGCTGTTTTTT. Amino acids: CATSTGSAINTGELFF.